The 15 T cell receptor beta chains listed next were all sequenced from one sample in a study of CD8+ T cells in alopecia areata. Treatment here: oral pan-JAK inhibitor, 5-10 mg twice daily. Sequencing relied on a cDNA template that was reverse transcribed from extracted RNA. Clones were read by immunoSEQ multiplex PCR, and TCRdb kept only the in-frame ones, dropping some. The repertoire holds 150,000 to 200,000 clones, with around 64% as singletons. The specimen comprised CD4+ T cells sorted from blood, sampled at week 49, from a patient treated with tofacitinib. The receptors were gathered from a human donor with alopecia areata.

This sequence joins TRBV29-1 and TRBJ1-3, with a weak D call TRBD1 (6 bases). The V gene's germline CDR1 is SQVTM and CDR2 ANQGSEA. V shed 4 bases and J shed 0 bases, with 10 bases lying between them. This CDR3 spans 14 amino acids. The CDR3: CSVGGQSSGNTIYF. The CDR3 bases are TGCAGCGTTGGGGGACAAAGCTCTGGAAACACCATATATTTT.

The CDR3 DNA reads TGTGCCTGGGTAGGGAGGGCGAACACTGAAGCTTTCTTT. It specifies CAWVGRANTEAFF. The V gene is TRBV30, the J gene TRBJ1-1; D remains unclear. The CDR3 loop spans 13 amino acids. Per germline, CDR1 GTSNPN and CDR2 SVGIG (reference sequence). V dropped 5 bases and J dropped 1 base, with 11 bases sitting between them.

V gene TRBV13 combines with J gene TRBJ2-2; D is undetermined. Trimming left V 8 bases short and J 0 bases short, with 4 bases between. From germline, CDR1 is PRHDT and CDR2 FYEKMQ (reference sequence). This CDR3 region has 12 residues. CDR3 sequence: CASSANTGELFF. CDR3 nucleotide sequence: TGTGCCAGCTCTGCGAACACCGGGGAGCTGTTTTTT.

The sample holds one count of this clone. The V call is TRBV5-1, the J call TRBJ2-5, with 14 nucleotides matching TRBD2. Germline V gene sequence: CDR1 SGHRS, CDR2 YFSETQ. This CDR3 is 16 amino acids long. With V trimmed by 4 bases and J by 4 bases, 6 bases remained unmatched. CDR3 in amino acids: CASSPGLAGGPETQYF. The CDR3 DNA reads as TGCGCCAGCAGCCCAGGACTAGCGGGGGGTCCAGAGACCCAGTACTTC.

The J gene is TRBJ1-4, the V gene TRBV5-1; no clear D. V lost 0 bases and J 4 bases, leaving 7 bases between the germline ends. The germline V gene has CDR1 SGHRS and CDR2 YFSETQ. The CDR3 contains 14 residues. CDR3 loop: CASSLGKGNEKLFF. The CDR3 DNA reads as TGCGCCAGCAGCTTGGGGAAGGGTAATGAAAAACTGTTTTTT.

Concerning this clone: The same CDR3 arises from other DNA sequences in this sample as well. In DNA, the CDR3 is TGCGCCAGCAGCCTCGAGACAGATACGCAGTATTTT. This gives the protein CASSLETDTQYF. The V and J genes are TRBV5-1 and TRBJ2-3; D not certain. The CDR3 length is 12 residues. The germline V and J ends were trimmed by 4 bases and 3 bases, with 6 bases remaining between them. The germline V gene has CDR1 SGHRS and CDR2 YFSETQ.

The CDR3 DNA follows: TGTGCCAGCAGTTTCGCAGCCACGAACAATCAGCCCCAGCATTTT. Translating it yields CASSFAATNNQPQHF. This chain connects TRBV27 to TRBJ1-5; no reliable D call. This CDR3 has 15 amino acids. In germline, CDR1 is MNHEY, CDR2 SMNVEV (reference sequence). V was shortened by 3 bases and J by 3 bases, with 12 bases between the two germline ends.

CDR3 protein: CASSEVINEKLFF. CDR3 bases: TGTGCCAGCAGTGAAGTTATCAATGAAAAACTGTTTTTT. The chain couples TRBV2 to TRBJ1-4; D is undetermined. Germline lookup yields CDR1 SNHLY and CDR2 FYNNEI. The CDR3 is 13 residues long. Trimming shortened V by 1 base and J by 5 bases, and 5 bases separated the two germline ends.

V is TRBV2 and J is TRBJ1-1, with D possibly TRBD1 on 6 matching bases. Per the germline V gene, CDR1 is SNHLY and CDR2 is FYNNEI. This CDR3 has 14 residues. Trimming took 6 bases from V and 1 from J, leaving 12 bases between them. DNA of the CDR3: TGTGCCAGCAGCCTACAGGGATCGAACACTGAAGCTTTCTTT. Its protein is CASSLQGSNTEAFF.

The chain joins TRBV4-3 to TRBJ1-5, with unresolved D. The CDR3 sequence is 13 residues long. With 4 bases removed from V and 0 bases from J, the gap between germline ends came to 4 bases. The V gene's germline CDR1 is LGHNA and CDR2 YSLEER. The CDR3 loop reads CASSLYSNQPQHF. CDR3 bases: TGCGCCAGCAGCCTCTATAGCAATCAGCCCCAGCATTTT.

On this clone itself: The same CDR3 arises from other DNA sequences in this sample as well. The CDR3 nucleotides read TGTGCCAGCAGTCGGACCGGTGTTGGGTATGGCTACACCTTC. Its protein product is CASSRTGVGYGYTF. The genes are TRBV6-5 and TRBJ1-2; D uncertain. Germline V CDR1 and CDR2: MNHEY, SVGAGI. Deletions cut 5 bases from V and 5 bases from J, with 15 bases between. The CDR3 contains 14 residues.

This clone was recorded a few times. The chain recombines TRBV5-5 with TRBJ1-5; D ambiguous. Germline V gene lookup returns CDR1 SGHKS and CDR2 YYEKEE (reference sequence). The CDR3 totals 13 residues. The ends were cut back, 0 bases at V and 4 bases at J, with 5 bases in the middle. This CDR3 is CASSLVENQPQHF. The CDR3 coding sequence is TGTGCCAGCAGCTTGGTTGAAAATCAGCCCCAGCATTTT.

This clone was picked up a small number of times. The chain has TRBV29-1 and TRBJ2-1; D unclear. Germline-derived CDR1 and CDR2 are SQVTM and ANQGSEA. This CDR3 region has 14 residues. Trimming stripped 6 bases from V and 5 bases from J, with 17 bases between. The CDR3 bases are TGCAGCGTGGAAACTACCTTCGATAACAATGAGCAGTTCTTC. Residues: CSVETTFDNNEQFF.

This chain joins TRBV13 and TRBJ2-2; D possibly matches TRBD1 or TRBD2 (5 bases each). Per germline, CDR1 PRHDT and CDR2 FYEKMQ (reference sequence). The CDR3 extends over 14 amino acids. V gave up 8 bases and J gave up 1 base, with 11 bases separating them. The CDR3 nucleotides read TGTGCCAGCCAGCCGGGGCGGAACACCGGGGAGCTGTTTTTT. Its translation: CASQPGRNTGELFF. Looking up the rest from reference TRBV13 and TRBJ2-2 gives the full variable domain: AAGVIQSPRHLIKEKRETATLKCYPIPRHDTVYWYQQGPGQDPQFLISFYEKMQSDKGSIPDRFSAQQFSDYHSELNMSSLELGDSALYFCASQPGRNTGELFFGEGSRLTVL.

This clone was observed a single time. V is TRBV27 and J is TRBJ2-3; D is ambiguous. CDR1 is MNHEY and CDR2 is SMNVEV in the germline V gene (reference sequence). CDR3 size: 12 residues. V was trimmed by 5 bases and J by 8 bases, leaving 11 bases between them. The CDR3 DNA reads as TGTGCCAGCAGTCCGTCATCGGGTACGCAGTATTTT. This translates into CASSPSSGTQYF.